This entry lists 27 T cell receptor beta chains sequenced from one sample in a study of blood T cell repertoires in COVID-19. Measured with immunoSEQ multiplex PCR; TCRdb has only the in-frame clones, and not every one. The sample holds approximately 180,000 clones; more than 70% are singletons and the top ten take approximately 4.5%. Sequencing input: peripheral blood. These receptors were taken from a human donor in a cohort sampled during active COVID-19.

The chain couples TRBV6-6 to TRBJ2-3, with 11 bases lining up with TRBD2. Trimming removed 2 bases from V and 4 bases from J; junction bases left unmatched: 5. This CDR3 is built from 16 residues. Germline V gene sequence: CDR1 MNHNY, CDR2 SVGAGI (reference sequence). DNA for the CDR3: TGTGCCAGCAGTTACAGACTAGCGGGACCCGCAGATACGCAGTATTTT. It specifies CASSYRLAGPADTQYF.

The rearrangement uses TRBV12-3 or TRBV12-4 and TRBJ2-5; no clear D. This CDR3 is 13 amino acids long. V dropped 3 bases and J dropped 5 bases, with 10 bases sitting between them. As DNA, the CDR3 is TGTGCCAGCAGTTTGTTTCTCTCGGAGACCCAGTACTTC. Amino acid sequence: CASSLFLSETQYF.

The chain combines TRBV10-3 with TRBJ2-7; D perhaps matches TRBD2 (6 bases). CDR3 length: 12 amino acids. The ends were cut back, 10 bases at V and 1 base at J, with 11 bases in the middle. Germline V lookup: CDR1 ENHRY, CDR2 SYGVKD. CDR3 DNA sequence: TGTGCCAGCGGGATGTCTTCCTACGAGCAGTACTTC. Protein product: CASGMSSYEQYF.

This sequence joins TRBV7-9 and TRBJ2-5; 12 bases align to TRBD2. After removal of 4 bases from V and 2 bases from J, the junction contained 5 bases not matched to a gene. CDR1 is SEHNR and CDR2 is FQNEAQ in the germline V gene (reference sequence). The CDR3 has 16 amino acids. The DNA for the CDR3 is TGTGCCAGCAGCTCGAGACTAGCGGGGGATCAAGAGACCCAGTACTTC. Its translation: CASSSRLAGDQETQYF.

V is TRBV11-3 and J is TRBJ2-3; a weak D match, TRBD2 (5 bases). V was shortened by 3 bases and J by 4 bases, with 8 bases between the two germline ends. This CDR3 comprises 13 residues. The germline CDR1 and CDR2 sequences are SGHNT and YENEEA. CDR3 nucleotides: TGTGCCAGCAGCTTCCACGGGGCAGATACGCAGTATTTT. Its translation: CASSFHGADTQYF.

V and J are TRBV5-1 and TRBJ2-1; tentative D call: TRBD1 (6 bases). This CDR3 is built from 16 residues. Germline V gene lookup returns CDR1 SGHRS and CDR2 YFSETQ. Trimming took 1 base from V and 5 from J, leaving 16 bases between them. DNA of the CDR3: TGCGCCAGCAGCTTGTTTGGGGGCCCGGGCAACAATGAGCAGTTCTTC. Its translation is CASSLFGGPGNNEQFF.

This chain uses TRBV7-2 with TRBJ1-6; a weak D match, TRBD1 (5 bases). CDR3 size: 15 residues. V lost 4 bases and J 12 bases, leaving 19 bases between the germline ends. CDR1 SGHTA and CDR2 FQGNSA come from the germline V gene. CDR3 region: CASSSLRAGGRPLHF. Here the CDR3 DNA reads TGTGCCAGCAGCTCCTTGAGGGCCGGGGGGAGACCCCTCCACTTT. Combining the CDR3 with reference TRBV7-2 and TRBJ1-6 gives the whole variable domain GAGVSQSPSNKVTEKGKDVELRCDPISGHTALYWYRQSLGQGLEFLIYFQGNSAPDKSGLPSDRFSAERTGGSVSTLTIQRTQQEDSAVYLCASSSLRAGGRPLHFGNGTRLTVT.

The chain couples TRBV29-1 to TRBJ2-1; maybe TRBD1 (5 bases). The CDR3 runs 15 residues. The germline V and J ends were trimmed by 8 bases and 0 bases, with 17 bases remaining between them. Germline-derived CDR1 and CDR2 are SQVTM and ANQGSEA. The CDR3 sequence: CSLTGGASSYNEQFF. CDR3 coding DNA: TGCAGCCTCACGGGTGGGGCGAGCTCCTACAATGAGCAGTTCTTC.

V usage is TRBV27 and J usage is TRBJ2-5; D may be TRBD1 (5 bases). The germline gives CDR1 MNHEY, CDR2 SMNVEV (reference sequence). The CDR3 runs to 14 residues. V lost 5 bases, J lost 0 bases, and 10 bases lay in between. The CDR3 nucleotides read TGTGCCAGCAGTAACGACAGAGACCAAGAGACCCAGTACTTC. Its protein product is CASSNDRDQETQYF.

The genes are TRBV5-1 and TRBJ1-5; TRBD1 aligns across 7 bases. CDR3 length: 14 amino acids. V shed 3 bases, J shed 2 bases, and the junction held 2 bases outside the gene matches. The germline CDR1 and CDR2 sequences are SGHRS and YFSETQ. Here the CDR3 DNA reads TGCGCCAGCAGCTCTACAGGGGGCAATCAGCCCCAGCATTTT. Translation gives CASSSTGGNQPQHF.

The chain has TRBV15 and TRBJ2-7; TRBD1 matches 9 bases. With 6 bases clipped from V and 2 bases from J, the junction kept 5 bases outside the gene matches. This CDR3 region has 14 residues. Germline V gene data show CDR1 as LNHNV and CDR2 as YYDKDF (reference sequence). This CDR3 reads CATRRDRVTYEQYF. DNA for the CDR3: TGTGCCACCAGAAGGGACAGGGTGACCTACGAGCAGTACTTC.

This rearrangement joins TRBV18 to TRBJ2-5; weak D call: TRBD1 (6 bases). CDR3 length: 14 amino acids. Trimming took off 3 bases at V and 2 bases at J, with 10 bases between the two ends. Germline CDR1 KGHSH, CDR2 LQKENI. The CDR3 sequence: CASSPGTRQETQYF. The CDR3 coding sequence is TGTGCCAGCTCACCCGGGACACGACAAGAGACCCAGTACTTC.

J is TRBJ1-1 and V is TRBV2; TRBD1 agrees at 7 bases. Germline CDR1 and CDR2: SNHLY and FYNNEI. This CDR3 is built from 15 residues. V shed 4 bases and J 6 bases; nucleotides not matched to a gene: 11. CDR3 loop: CASSGRQGRMAEAFF. CDR3 DNA sequence: TGTGCCAGCAGTGGACGACAGGGTAGGATGGCTGAAGCTTTCTTT.

The chain carries TRBV28 and TRBJ1-1; 8 positions match TRBD1. The CDR3 runs 15 residues. Germline trimming cut 6 bases from V and 1 base from J; bases unmatched to any gene: 7. Germline V gene sequence: CDR1 MDHEN, CDR2 SYDVKM. DNA for the CDR3: TGTGCCAGCAGCTCTTCCGGGACAGGGAACACTGAAGCTTTCTTT. Encoded protein: CASSSSGTGNTEAFF.

The count of this clone is one. This sequence joins TRBV7-2 and TRBJ2-1; the D is unclear. CDR1 and CDR2 (germline): SGHTA, FQGNSA. The CDR3 has 15 amino acids. V lost 2 bases and J 0 bases, leaving 8 bases between the germline ends. CDR3 residues: CASSLFPSSYNEQFF. The CDR3 DNA reads TGTGCCAGCAGCTTATTCCCGAGCTCCTACAATGAGCAGTTCTTC.

The V call is TRBV28, the J call TRBJ2-7; 8 nucleotides match TRBD1. Germline V lookup: CDR1 MDHEN, CDR2 SYDVKM. The CDR3 contains 12 residues. V was clipped by 5 bases and J by 8 bases; unmatched bases: 5. CDR3 sequence reads: CASSVRQGKQYF. Here the CDR3 DNA reads TGTGCCAGCAGTGTCCGACAGGGGAAGCAGTACTTC.

V gene TRBV7-2 combines with J gene TRBJ2-5, with TRBD2 matching over 7 bases. The CDR3 covers 15 residues. Per the germline V gene, CDR1 is SGHTA and CDR2 is FQGNSA. With V trimmed by 0 bases and J by 1 base, 2 bases remained unmatched. The CDR3 DNA reads as TGTGCCAGCAGCTTAGCCGGGGGGTTCCAAGAGACCCAGTACTTC. This gives the protein CASSLAGGFQETQYF.

The chain is built from TRBV5-1 and TRBJ1-5; perhaps TRBD1 as D (5 bases). Germline V CDR1 and CDR2: SGHRS, YFSETQ. Trimming took off 0 bases at V and 6 bases at J, with 13 bases between the two ends. The CDR3 runs 15 residues. CDR3 amino acids: CASSLDGTRGQPQHF. CDR3 bases: TGCGCCAGCAGCTTGGATGGGACTCGCGGTCAGCCCCAGCATTTT.

The gene calls are TRBV11-3 and TRBJ2-1; 15 bases map to TRBD2. The trim removed 5 bases at V and 9 bases at J, leaving 5 bases unmatched. This CDR3 comprises 15 residues. CDR1 and CDR2 from the germline V gene are SGHNT and YENEEA. This chain's CDR3 is CASSPGLAGGVEQFF. As DNA, the CDR3 is TGTGCCAGCAGCCCTGGACTAGCGGGAGGGGTTGAGCAGTTCTTC.

The chain combines TRBV30 with TRBJ2-3, with a tentative D call TRBD2 (6 bases). Trimming pared 2 bases from V and 0 bases from J, leaving 12 bases between. The CDR3 is 15 amino acids. Per the germline V gene, CDR1 is GTSNPN and CDR2 is SVGIG (reference sequence). The CDR3 reads CAWSRASASTDTQYF. CDR3 DNA sequence: TGTGCCTGGAGTAGGGCTAGCGCTAGCACAGATACGCAGTATTTT.

The chain joins TRBV9 to TRBJ1-3; the D is unclear. Looked up from germline, CDR1 is SGDLS and CDR2 is YYNGEE. CDR3 length: 15 residues. V lost 6 bases to trimming and J lost 2 bases, with 15 bases between them. CDR3 in amino acids: CASNRGDSPGNTIYF. The DNA for the CDR3 is TGTGCCAGCAATCGGGGAGATTCTCCTGGAAACACCATATATTTT.

The V gene is TRBV5-5, the J gene TRBJ1-2, with no clear D. Looked up from germline, CDR1 is SGHKS and CDR2 is YYEKEE (reference sequence). V was clipped by 1 base and J by 0 bases, with 7 bases between them. This CDR3 has 14 amino acids. CDR3 in DNA: TGTGCCAGCAGCTTGTACATCACTAACTATGGCTACACCTTC. Its translation is CASSLYITNYGYTF. The entire variable domain, with the rest obtained from reference TRBV5-5 and TRBJ1-2, is as follows: DAGVTQSPTHLIKTRGQQVTLRCSPISGHKSVSWYQQVLGQGPQFIFQYYEKEERGRGNFPDRFSARQFPNYSSELNVNALLLGDSALYLCASSLYITNYGYTFGSGTRLTVV.

The chain couples TRBV6-2 or TRBV6-3 to TRBJ2-7; the match to TRBD2 covers 8 bases. The CDR3 length is 16 residues. Germline CDR1 reads MNHEY; CDR2 reads SVGEGT. V was clipped by 2 bases and J by 3 bases; unmatched bases: 9. The CDR3 DNA is TGTGCCAGCAGTTACGGGCGGGGGGTCGGATTCTACGAGCAGTACTTC. Its protein is CASSYGRGVGFYEQYF.

This rearrangement joins TRBV5-1 to TRBJ1-1; TRBD1 agrees at 7 bases. Germline CDR1 and CDR2: SGHRS and YFSETQ. The CDR3 contains 15 residues. Trimming at V came to 4 bases and at J to 4 bases, leaving 10 bases not matched to a gene. The CDR3 protein is CASSLNGQAGTEAFF. For the CDR3, the DNA is TGCGCCAGCAGCCTCAACGGACAGGCGGGCACTGAAGCTTTCTTT.

This chain connects TRBV6-6 to TRBJ2-3; D uncertain. Germline V gives CDR1 MNHNY, CDR2 SVGAGI (reference sequence). Trimming removed 6 bases from V and 1 base from J, with 11 bases in between. The CDR3 has 14 amino acids. The CDR3 DNA sequence: TGTGCCAGCAGCCCCCGAACTGGCACAGATACGCAGTATTTT. This translates into CASSPRTGTDTQYF.

V usage is TRBV5-1 and J usage is TRBJ2-6, with D possibly matching TRBD2 (6 bases). Germline V gene sequence: CDR1 SGHRS, CDR2 YFSETQ. CDR3 size: 15 residues. V was cut by 4 bases and J by 4 bases, with 12 bases left in between. CDR3 nucleotide sequence: TGCGCCAGCAGCCTGGGGACTTCGGGGGCCAACGTCCTGACTTTC. Translated: CASSLGTSGANVLTF.

This rearrangement joins TRBV6-5 to TRBJ2-1, with a tentative D call TRBD2 (5 bases). Trimming took 2 bases from V and 5 from J, leaving 10 bases between them. This CDR3 contains 14 residues. Looked up from germline, CDR1 is MNHEY and CDR2 is SVGAGI. Here the CDR3 DNA reads TGTGCCAGCAGTTACGGTGGAGGAAACAATGAGCAGTTCTTC. Translated: CASSYGGGNNEQFF.